This TCR beta chain was retrieved from a study of blood T cell repertoires in COVID-19. Study in general: Samples representing acute and convalescent COVID-19 were sourced from the United States, Italy and Spain.

The method was immunoSEQ multiplex PCR; TCRdb's version includes in-frame clones alone and lacks a portion of them. The table shows about 70,000 clones, with more than 65% occurring only once. The V gene's germline CDR1 is SGHTS and CDR2 YDEGEE. The CDR3 is made up of 14 amino acids. Trimming pared 3 bases from V and 6 bases from J, leaving 13 bases between. Specimen: peripheral blood. This clonotype originated in a woman of 80 years or more with active or convalescent COVID-19. This sequence joins TRBV5-8 and TRBJ2-1, with a weak D call TRBD2 (6 bases). The chain's CDR3 is CASSWGVTINEQFF. CDR3 coding DNA: TGTGCCAGCAGCTGGGGGGTAACGATCAATGAGCAGTTCTTC.